This TCR beta chain was observed in a study of technical replicates of blood from several donors. The CDR3 has 14 amino acids. V was clipped by 5 bases and J by 13 bases; unmatched bases: 15. CDR1 and CDR2 (germline): SGHTA, FQGTGA. Assay: immunoSEQ multiplex PCR; the TCRdb copy retains only in-frame clones and omits some. The sample carries 35,000 to 50,000 clones, around 96% recorded once. Sequencing input: T cells isolated from PBMCs. The TCR comes from a human donor in good health. The chain combines TRBV7-3 with TRBJ1-2, with 8 positions matching TRBD1. CDR3 nucleotides: TGTGCCAGCAGCCCCGGACAGGGTTCCATCTCTCGCACCTTC. Amino acids: CASSPGQGSISRTF.